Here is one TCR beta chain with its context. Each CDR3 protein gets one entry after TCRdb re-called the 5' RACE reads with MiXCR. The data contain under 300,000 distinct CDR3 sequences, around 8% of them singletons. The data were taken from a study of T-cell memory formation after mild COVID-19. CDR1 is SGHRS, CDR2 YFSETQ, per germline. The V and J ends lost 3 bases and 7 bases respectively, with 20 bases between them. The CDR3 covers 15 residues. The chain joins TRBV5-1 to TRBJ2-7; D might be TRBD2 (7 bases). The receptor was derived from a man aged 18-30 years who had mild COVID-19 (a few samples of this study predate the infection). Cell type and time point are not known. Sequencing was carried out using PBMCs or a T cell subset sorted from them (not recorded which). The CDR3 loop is CASSSWGGGNEEQYF. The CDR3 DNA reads TGCGCCAGCAGCTCCTGGGGGGGCGGCAATGAGGAGCAGTACTTC.